The rows below give T cell receptor beta chains drawn from one sample of a study of cytomegalovirus exposure and HLA in healthy donors. The data were produced by immunoSEQ multiplex PCR, yet TCRdb's version contains in-frame clones alone and is incomplete. The table records approximately 130,000 clones, more than 80% of them present only once. Sequencing input: PBMCs. These receptors were taken from a woman between 25 and 40 years old in good health and CMV-seropositive. Both conserved end residues are trimmed from each CDR3. Some rows have no size entry. The others give once, few or many, or a class for an expanded clone.

v_gene	j_gene	abundance	CDR3aa
TRBV15	TRBJ2-1	few	ATSIRQGNTYNEQF
TRBV15	TRBJ1-5	-	ATSPGQGYQPQH
TRBV27	TRBJ1-6	few	ASSLTPPTEGVSPLH
TRBV30	TRBJ2-4	-	AWGPSGIGARAKNIQY
TRBV5-1	TRBJ2-2	-	ASSLGLSRAGELF
TRBV2	TRBJ1-1	-	ASSERRSADTEAF
TRBV6-4	TRBJ1-2	-	ASSDSVYGYT
TRBV6-5	TRBJ1-2	-	ASSVPGKDGYT
TRBV10-1	TRBJ2-3	once	ASSESTRDTQY
TRBV5-6	TRBJ1-3	-	ASSLWDPSGDTIY
TRBV5-1	TRBJ2-5	-	ASSLARLQETQY
TRBV5-4	TRBJ2-5	-	ASSLTGQEGETQY
TRBV4-1	TRBJ2-4	-	ASSQDGRTSGGFLAKNIQY
TRBV7-2	TRBJ1-1	-	ASSLGTVVEAF
TRBV27	TRBJ1-5	-	ASSSYPSQPQH
TRBV2	TRBJ1-1	-	ASSNERGTEAF
TRBV12-1	TRBJ1-1	few	ASSPPDRESAEAF
TRBV7-3	TRBJ1-1	-	ASSPSSGRNTEAF
TRBV6-1	TRBJ2-7	-	ASSTGVAYEQY
TRBV5-6	TRBJ2-7	-	ASSFTSDSYEQY
TRBV9	TRBJ2-5	-	ASSVTPAGGRETQY
TRBV6-1	TRBJ2-3	-	ASSVRGLAGGPEDTQY
TRBV5-1	TRBJ1-1	-	ASSEPGSEAF
TRBV2	TRBJ2-2	-	ASSEGSEGTGELF
TRBV5-1	TRBJ2-5	-	ASNHAGTSAFGPQETQY
TRBV7-8	TRBJ2-1	-	ASSSTGTGNEQF
TRBV5-1	TRBJ2-7	-	ASSLRDTTYEQY
TRBV6-5	TRBJ2-2	-	AGSLTGGIPGELF
TRBV30	TRBJ1-3	-	AWSVRAGNTIY
TRBV9	TRBJ2-3	-	ASSVQGGDTQY
TRBV18	TRBJ1-5	-	ASSARGQQPQH
TRBV19	TRBJ2-7	-	ASSMTSLGYEQY
TRBV9	TRBJ1-5	-	ASSVAPNNQPQH